A single sample is the source of the 22 T cell receptor beta chains below, sequenced in a study of early T cells in non-severe SARS-CoV-2 infection. MiXCR, run by TCRdb on the 5' RACE reads, gives a single entry per CDR3 protein. This sample yields about 64,000 distinct CDR3 sequences, of which roughly 9% are seen a single time; around an eighth belongs to the top ten. The sample here was whole blood, taken at baseline. Receptors were obtained from an adult who was a healthcare worker with PCR-confirmed SARS-CoV-2 infection or an uninfected control (not recorded which).

The chain has TRBV4-1 and TRBJ2-7, with TRBD2 matching 9 bases. The CDR3 has 15 amino acids. V lost 2 bases and J lost 7; bases outside the gene matches: 9. Germline lookup yields CDR1 MGHRA and CDR2 YSYEKL. In DNA, the CDR3 is TGCGCCAGCAGCCAATCCTCCGGACTAGCGAGGGAGCAGTACTTC. Translation: CASSQSSGLAREQYF.

The V gene is TRBV11-2, the J gene TRBJ2-1; D is uncertain. The CDR3 sequence is 11 residues long. Per the germline V gene, CDR1 is SGHAT and CDR2 is FQNNGV. Trimming removed 5 bases from V and 12 bases from J, with 11 bases in between. This CDR3 is CASSPPSAQFF. Written as DNA, the CDR3 is TGTGCCAGCAGCCCGCCCAGCGCGCAGTTCTTC.

This clonotype was counted between two and nine times. The chain recombines TRBV3-1 with TRBJ2-2; TRBD1 matches 7 bases. The CDR3 consists of 15 residues. Germline loops: CDR1 LGHDT, CDR2 YNNKEL (reference sequence). J lost 4 bases, V lost 4 bases, and 6 bases had no gene match. CDR3 sequence reads: CASSRRGQGTGELFF. The DNA of the CDR3 is TGTGCCAGCAGCCGAAGGGGGCAGGGCACCGGGGAGCTGTTTTTT.

This clonotype came up many times. CDR3 nucleotides: TGCAGTGCTAGAGGCCTTTCCCGTCACACCTCCTACGAGCAGTACTTC. It yields the protein CSARGLSRHTSYEQYF. This rearrangement joins TRBV20-1 to TRBJ2-7, with D uncertain. Germline CDR1 DFQATT, CDR2 SNEGSKA (reference sequence). Trimming pared 1 base from V and 0 bases from J, leaving 16 bases between. CDR3 length: 16 residues.

This clonotype turned up a few times. J is TRBJ2-1 and V is TRBV18; D is unclear. This CDR3 has 15 residues. Germline V gene sequence: CDR1 KGHSH, CDR2 LQKENI. With 2 bases removed from V and 0 bases from J, the gap between germline ends came to 8 bases. The chain's CDR3 is CASSPGQSSYNEQFF. The CDR3 DNA reads as TGTGCCAGCTCACCAGGCCAGAGCTCCTACAATGAGCAGTTCTTC.

This clonotype was seen ten or more times. V and J are TRBV5-1 and TRBJ2-1; D might be TRBD2 (6 bases). From germline, CDR1 is SGHRS and CDR2 YFSETQ. The CDR3 spans 16 residues. Trimming took 0 bases from V and 2 from J, leaving 12 bases between them. The CDR3 DNA is TGCGCCAGCAGCTTGGGGTCTAGCGCGACCTACAATGAGCAGTTCTTC. It is translated as CASSLGSSATYNEQFF. Drawing the rest from reference TRBV5-1 and TRBJ2-1, the complete variable domain is KAGVTQTPRYLIKTRGQQVTLSCSPISGHRSVSWYQQTPGQGLQFLFEYFSETQRNKGNFPGRFSGRQFSNSRSEMNVSTLELGDSALYLCASSLGSSATYNEQFFGPGTRLTVL.

Many counts were recorded for this clonotype. This chain joins TRBV6-5 and TRBJ2-7, with TRBD2 identical over 7 bases. CDR1 is MNHEY, CDR2 SVGAGI, per germline. Germline trimming cut 2 bases from V and 4 bases from J; bases unmatched to any gene: 2. This CDR3 is built from 13 residues. CDR3 coding DNA: TGTGCCAGCAGTTACAGCGGGGCTTACGAGCAGTACTTC. Its translation is CASSYSGAYEQYF.

This clonotype was seen repeatedly, ten times or more. The chain couples TRBV2 to TRBJ2-5, with 9 bases matching TRBD1. V was clipped by 5 bases and J by 4 bases; unmatched bases: 8. Germline V gives CDR1 SNHLY, CDR2 FYNNEI. The CDR3 length is 15 residues. The CDR3 DNA sequence: TGTGCCAGCAGTTTCGGACAGGGGAGGTTAGAGACCCAGTACTTC. Translation: CASSFGQGRLETQYF.

V is TRBV3-1 and J is TRBJ2-2; D is perhaps TRBD1 or TRBD2 (5 bases each). This CDR3 comprises 14 residues. From germline, CDR1 is LGHDT and CDR2 YNNKEL (reference sequence). The V end was cut by 4 bases, the J end by 6 bases, with 12 bases between. DNA for the CDR3: TGTGCCAGCAGCCGTAGGGGAGACTCCGGGGAGCTGTTTTTT. Translated: CASSRRGDSGELFF.

This clonotype was recorded at least ten times. The J gene is TRBJ2-7, the V gene TRBV5-1, with TRBD1 identical over 7 bases. Looked up from germline, CDR1 is SGHRS and CDR2 is YFSETQ. V gave up 3 bases and J gave up 5 bases; unmatched junction bases: 8. This CDR3 is 14 amino acids long. CDR3 region: CASSSQGSIHEQYF. CDR3 in DNA: TGCGCCAGCAGCTCACAGGGGAGTATCCACGAGCAGTACTTC.

This clonotype was picked up many times. V is TRBV2 and J is TRBJ2-1, with 8 bases aligning to TRBD2. V gave up 4 bases and J gave up 8 bases; unmatched junction bases: 10. Germline V gene lookup returns CDR1 SNHLY and CDR2 FYNNEI. This CDR3 is built from 15 residues. The CDR3 sequence: CASSGLSGKSDEQFF. DNA for the CDR3: TGTGCCAGCAGTGGTCTTAGCGGGAAGAGCGATGAGCAGTTCTTC.

This clonotype was seen a few times. The J gene is TRBJ1-4, the V gene TRBV5-1; D gene ambiguous. CDR3 length equals 15 residues. The germline V gene has CDR1 SGHRS and CDR2 YFSETQ. V lost 1 base and J lost 0, with 7 bases in between. Written as DNA, the CDR3 is TGCGCCAGCAGCTTGACGGCATCAACTAATGAAAAACTGTTTTTT. As protein: CASSLTASTNEKLFF.

This sequence joins TRBV4-2 and TRBJ2-2, with TRBD2 matching over 10 bases. The CDR3 contains 15 residues. The V gene's germline CDR1 is LGHNA and CDR2 YNFKEQ. Trimming at V came to 3 bases and at J to 7 bases, leaving 5 bases not matched to a gene. The CDR3 region is CASSHLAGEIGELFF. The CDR3 DNA reads TGTGCCAGCAGCCATCTAGCGGGAGAGATCGGGGAGCTGTTTTTT.

There are many counts of this clonotype. This chain links TRBV7-6 with TRBJ1-1, with no clear D. The CDR3 runs 13 residues. Germline V CDR1 and CDR2: SGHVS, FNYEAQ. Trimming removed 1 base from V and 2 bases from J, with 5 bases in between. CDR3 region: CASSLEENTEAFF. In DNA, the CDR3 is TGTGCCAGCAGCTTAGAGGAAAACACTGAAGCTTTCTTT.

The sample holds many counts of this clonotype. The chain has TRBV4-1 and TRBJ2-6; the match to TRBD1 covers 9 bases. This CDR3 comprises 19 residues. Trimming took 4 bases from V and 0 from J; bases not matched to a gene: 10. Looked up from germline, CDR1 is MGHRA and CDR2 is YSYEKL. The CDR3 loop reads CASSRQGQGLSSGANVLTF. The CDR3 bases are TGCGCCAGCAGCCGGCAGGGACAGGGACTTAGCTCTGGGGCCAACGTCCTGACTTTC.

This clonotype has a count of ten or more. The CDR3 is CASSLRRGWGTDTQYF. CDR3 sequence (DNA): TGTGCCAGCAGCTTAAGGAGGGGCTGGGGCACAGATACGCAGTATTTT. The chain has TRBV7-2 and TRBJ2-3, with D tentatively TRBD2 (6 bases). Trimming removed 2 bases from V and 1 base from J, with 13 bases in between. This CDR3 contains 16 residues. Germline V gene lookup returns CDR1 SGHTA and CDR2 FQGNSA.

This clonotype was counted many times. V gene TRBV6-1 combines with J gene TRBJ2-7; 9 nucleotides line up with TRBD1. This CDR3 has 14 amino acids. CDR1 is MNHNS and CDR2 is SASEGT in the germline V gene. CDR3 loop: CAAQPDRGLYEQYF. CDR3 in DNA: TGTGCAGCCCAGCCGGACAGGGGATTATACGAGCAGTACTTC.

This clonotype showed up just a few times. V and J are TRBV10-3 and TRBJ2-1, with TRBD2 identical over 10 bases. This CDR3 contains 15 residues. V gave up 3 bases and J gave up 8 bases; unmatched junction bases: 7. Per the germline V gene, CDR1 is ENHRY and CDR2 is SYGVKD. CDR3 sequence (DNA): TGTGCCATCAGTGACGTAGCGGGAGGTTCTTATGAGCAGTTCTTC. It encodes CAISDVAGGSYEQFF.

This clonotype has only a few counts. The genes are TRBV27 and TRBJ1-5; D call uncertain. Deletions cut 3 bases from V and 4 bases from J, with 4 bases between. This CDR3 is built from 12 residues. Germline-derived CDR1 and CDR2 are MNHEY and SMNVEV (reference sequence). The chain's CDR3 is CASSFTNQPQHF. CDR3 nucleotides: TGTGCCAGCAGTTTTACAAATCAGCCCCAGCATTTT.

J is TRBJ2-1 and V is TRBV12-5; 9 nucleotides agree with TRBD2. The CDR3 is made up of 13 amino acids. Germline trimming cut 4 bases from V and 9 bases from J; bases unmatched to any gene: 4. Germline CDR1 LGHNT, CDR2 FRNRAP. The CDR3 is CASGYGGRGEQFF. CDR3 nucleotide sequence: TGTGCTAGTGGTTACGGCGGGAGGGGTGAGCAGTTCTTC.

This clonotype has ten or more counts. The chain recombines TRBV7-3 with TRBJ2-7; TRBD2 agrees at 7 bases. With V trimmed by 5 bases and J by 7 bases, 2 bases remained unmatched. Germline CDR1 is SGHTA and CDR2 is FQGTGA. The CDR3 sequence is 11 residues long. CDR3 bases: TGTGCCAGCAGCGCCGGGGGGGAGCAGTACTTC. It codes for CASSAGGEQYF.

The V gene is TRBV9, the J gene TRBJ2-5; no firm D call. This CDR3 region has 13 residues. The germline gives CDR1 SGDLS, CDR2 YYNGEE. Trimming pared 3 bases from V and 0 bases from J, leaving 6 bases between. The CDR3 nucleotides read TGTGCCAGCAGCGGACATGACCAAGAGACCCAGTACTTC. Translated: CASSGHDQETQYF.